This note documents a single T cell receptor (beta chain) sequence. The antigen is unknown. The data are from a study of T-cell memory formation after mild COVID-19. Study details: Largely, the TCR clusters proved donor specific. Notes on the study in general: The CD4+ clones that contracted clustered mainly within CM and EM, and the CD8+ clones concentrated in EMRA. A balance of CD4 and CD8 characterized clones contracting day 15 to 85, whereas later expanders leaned CD4+.

TCRdb fed the 5' RACE reads into MiXCR, producing one record per CDR3 protein. The repertoire consists of roughly 190,000 distinct CDR3 sequences, with around 26% occurring once and the leading ten covering over 10%. Germline V gives CDR1 MNHEY, CDR2 SVGAGI. J lost 5 bases, V lost 6 bases, and 5 bases had no gene match. The CDR3 has 15 residues. J is TRBJ2-2 and V is TRBV6-5; TRBD1 matches 11 bases. The source is an adult woman who had mild COVID-19 (a few samples of this study predate the infection). Cell type and time point are not known. The sample comprised PBMCs or a T cell subset sorted from them (not recorded which). CDR3 coding DNA: TGTGCCAGCAGCCGGGACAGGGGGGAGACCGGGGAGCTGTTTTTT. This gives the protein CASSRDRGETGELFF.